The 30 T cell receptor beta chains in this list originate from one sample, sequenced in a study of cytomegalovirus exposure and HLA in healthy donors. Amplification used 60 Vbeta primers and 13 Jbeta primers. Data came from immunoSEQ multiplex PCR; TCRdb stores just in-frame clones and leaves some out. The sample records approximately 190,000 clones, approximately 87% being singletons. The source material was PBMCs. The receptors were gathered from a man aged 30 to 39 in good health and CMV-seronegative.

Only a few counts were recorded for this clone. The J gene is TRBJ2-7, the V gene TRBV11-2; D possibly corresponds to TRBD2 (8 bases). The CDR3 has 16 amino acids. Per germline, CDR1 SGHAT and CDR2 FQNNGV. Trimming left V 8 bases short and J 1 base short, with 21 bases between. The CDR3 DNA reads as TGTGCCAGCCTCAAGGGGGCGGGGGGTCCTTCCTACGAGCAGTACTTC. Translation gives CASLKGAGGPSYEQYF.

The CDR3 is CASSQASGQYNEQFF. In nucleotides, the CDR3 is TGCGCCAGCAGCCAAGCTTCGGGACAGTACAATGAGCAGTTCTTC. This rearrangement joins TRBV4-1 to TRBJ2-1; 7 nucleotides agree with TRBD1. The CDR3 consists of 15 residues. V was pared by 1 base and J by 4 bases, with 4 bases of the junction left unmatched. Per germline, CDR1 MGHRA and CDR2 YSYEKL.

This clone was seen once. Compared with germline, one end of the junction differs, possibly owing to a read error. CDR3 amino acids: CASEGQTNNEQFF. The CDR3 nucleotides are TGTGCCAGTGAAGGACAGACTAACAATGAACAGTTCTTC. V and J are TRBV19 and TRBJ2-1; D is possibly TRBD1 (6 bases). This CDR3 region has 13 residues. From germline, CDR1 is LNHDA and CDR2 SQIVND (reference sequence).

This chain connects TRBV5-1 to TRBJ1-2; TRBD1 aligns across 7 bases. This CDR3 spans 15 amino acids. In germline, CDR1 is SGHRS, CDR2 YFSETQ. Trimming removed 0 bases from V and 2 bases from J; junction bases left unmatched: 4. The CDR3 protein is CASSLADRINYGYTF. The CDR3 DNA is TGCGCCAGCAGCTTGGCGGACAGGATCAACTATGGCTACACCTTC.

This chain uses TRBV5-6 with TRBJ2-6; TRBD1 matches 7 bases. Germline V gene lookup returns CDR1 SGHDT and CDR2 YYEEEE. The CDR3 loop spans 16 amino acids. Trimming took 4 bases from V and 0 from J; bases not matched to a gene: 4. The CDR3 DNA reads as TGTGCCAGCAGCATCAGGGGGATCTCTGGGGCCAACGTCCTGACTTTC. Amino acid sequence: CASSIRGISGANVLTF.

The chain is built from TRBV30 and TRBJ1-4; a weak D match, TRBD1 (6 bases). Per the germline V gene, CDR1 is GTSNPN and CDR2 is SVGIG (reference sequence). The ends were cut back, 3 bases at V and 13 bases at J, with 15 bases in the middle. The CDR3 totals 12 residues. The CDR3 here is CAWSRGGGRLFF. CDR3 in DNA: TGTGCCTGGAGCCGGGGGGGCGGGAGACTGTTTTTT.

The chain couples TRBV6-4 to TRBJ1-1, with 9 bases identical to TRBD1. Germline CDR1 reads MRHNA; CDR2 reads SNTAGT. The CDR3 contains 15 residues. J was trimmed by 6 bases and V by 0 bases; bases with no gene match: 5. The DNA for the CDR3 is TGTGCCAGCAGTGACTCGACAGGGGGGAGGGCTGAAGCTTTCTTT. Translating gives CASSDSTGGRAEAFF.

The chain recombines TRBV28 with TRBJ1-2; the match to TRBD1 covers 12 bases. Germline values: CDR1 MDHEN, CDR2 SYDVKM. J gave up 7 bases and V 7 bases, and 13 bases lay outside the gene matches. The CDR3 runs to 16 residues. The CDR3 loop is CASTMGTGGNPSGYTF. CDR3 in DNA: TGTGCCAGCACCATGGGGACAGGGGGCAACCCGTCTGGCTACACCTTC.

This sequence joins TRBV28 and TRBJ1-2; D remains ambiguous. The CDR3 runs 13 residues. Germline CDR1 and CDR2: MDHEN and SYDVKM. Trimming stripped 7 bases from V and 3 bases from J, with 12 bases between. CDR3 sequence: CASNSGEHYGYTF. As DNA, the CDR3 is TGTGCCAGCAATTCCGGGGAACACTATGGCTACACCTTC.

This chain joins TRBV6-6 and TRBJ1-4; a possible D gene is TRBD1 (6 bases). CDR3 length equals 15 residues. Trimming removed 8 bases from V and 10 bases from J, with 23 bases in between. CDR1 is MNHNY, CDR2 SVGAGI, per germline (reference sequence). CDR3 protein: CASSPSEGGIGKLFF. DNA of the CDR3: TGTGCCAGCTCCCCCTCCGAGGGGGGGATTGGAAAACTGTTTTTT.

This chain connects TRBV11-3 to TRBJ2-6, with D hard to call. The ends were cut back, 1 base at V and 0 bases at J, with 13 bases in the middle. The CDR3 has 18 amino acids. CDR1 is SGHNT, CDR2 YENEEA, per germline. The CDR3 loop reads CASSLGAGRLSGANVLTF. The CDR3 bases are TGTGCCAGCAGCTTAGGGGCAGGCCGCCTCTCTGGGGCCAACGTCCTGACTTTC.

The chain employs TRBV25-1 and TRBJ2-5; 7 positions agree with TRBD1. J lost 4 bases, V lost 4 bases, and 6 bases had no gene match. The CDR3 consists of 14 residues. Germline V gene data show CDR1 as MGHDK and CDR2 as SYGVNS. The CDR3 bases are TGTGCCAGCAGTGGAGGGGGCTTGGGAGAGACCCAGTACTTC. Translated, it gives CASSGGGLGETQYF.

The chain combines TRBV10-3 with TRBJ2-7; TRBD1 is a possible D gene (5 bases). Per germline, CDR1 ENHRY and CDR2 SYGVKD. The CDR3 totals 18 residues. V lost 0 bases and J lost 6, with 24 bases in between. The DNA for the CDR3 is TGTGCCATCAGTGAGTCTAAGGGGCAGGTACTGCCGAAGCCCGAGCAGTACTTC. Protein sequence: CAISESKGQVLPKPEQYF.

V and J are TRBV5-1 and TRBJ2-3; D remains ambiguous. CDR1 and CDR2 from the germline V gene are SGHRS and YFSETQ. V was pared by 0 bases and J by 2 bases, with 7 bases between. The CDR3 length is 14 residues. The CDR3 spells CASSLGTATDTQYF. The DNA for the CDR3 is TGCGCCAGCAGCTTGGGAACAGCCACAGATACGCAGTATTTT.

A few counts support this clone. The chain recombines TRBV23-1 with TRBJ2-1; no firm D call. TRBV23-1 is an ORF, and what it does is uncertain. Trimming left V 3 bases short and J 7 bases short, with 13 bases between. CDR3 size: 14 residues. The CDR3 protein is CASSQRQPHNEQFF. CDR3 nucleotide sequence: TGCGCCAGCAGTCAGAGACAACCGCATAATGAGCAGTTCTTC.

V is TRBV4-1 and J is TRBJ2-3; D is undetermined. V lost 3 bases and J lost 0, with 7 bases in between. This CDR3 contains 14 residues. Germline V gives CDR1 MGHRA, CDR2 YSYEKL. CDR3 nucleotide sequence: TGCGCCAGCAGCCAGGCGGCTAGCACAGATACGCAGTATTTT. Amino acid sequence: CASSQAASTDTQYF.

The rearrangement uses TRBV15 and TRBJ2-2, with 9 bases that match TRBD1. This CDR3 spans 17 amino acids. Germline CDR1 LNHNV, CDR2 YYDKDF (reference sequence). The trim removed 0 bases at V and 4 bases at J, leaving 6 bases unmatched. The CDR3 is CATSRDPGQGLTGELFF. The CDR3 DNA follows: TGTGCCACCAGCAGAGACCCGGGACAGGGACTCACCGGGGAGCTGTTTTTT.

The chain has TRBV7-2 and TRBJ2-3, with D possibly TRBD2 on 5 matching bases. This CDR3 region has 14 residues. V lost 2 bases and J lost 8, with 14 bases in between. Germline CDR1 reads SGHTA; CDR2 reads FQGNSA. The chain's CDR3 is CASSLSGPRGTQYF. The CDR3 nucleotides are TGTGCCAGCAGCTTAAGTGGCCCACGGGGTACGCAGTATTTT.

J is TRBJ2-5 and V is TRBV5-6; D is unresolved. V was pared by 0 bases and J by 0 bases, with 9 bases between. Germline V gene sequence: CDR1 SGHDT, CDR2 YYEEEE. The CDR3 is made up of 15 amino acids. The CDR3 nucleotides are TGTGCCAGCAGCTTGGGCAGGTCGTACCAAGAGACCCAGTACTTC. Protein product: CASSLGRSYQETQYF. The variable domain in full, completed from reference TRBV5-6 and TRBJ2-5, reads DAGVTQSPTHLIKTRGQQVTLRCSPKSGHDTVSWYQQALGQGPQFIFQYYEEEERQRGNFPDRFSGHQFPNYSSELNVNALLLGDSALYLCASSLGRSYQETQYFGPGTRLLVL.

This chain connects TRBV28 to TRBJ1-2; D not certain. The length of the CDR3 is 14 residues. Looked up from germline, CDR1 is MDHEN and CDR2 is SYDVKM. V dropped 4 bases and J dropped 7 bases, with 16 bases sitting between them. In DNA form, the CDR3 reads TGTGCCAGCAGTTCGACGGGTAGTGGCCTTGGCTACACCTTC. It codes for CASSSTGSGLGYTF.

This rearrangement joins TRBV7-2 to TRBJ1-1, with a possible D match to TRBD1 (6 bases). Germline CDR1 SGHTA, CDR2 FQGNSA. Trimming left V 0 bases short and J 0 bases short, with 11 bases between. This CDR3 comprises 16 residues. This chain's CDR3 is CASSLALDRLNTEAFF. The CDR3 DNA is TGTGCCAGCAGCTTAGCGTTGGACAGATTGAACACTGAAGCTTTCTTT. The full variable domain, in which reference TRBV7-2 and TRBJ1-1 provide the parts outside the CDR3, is GAGVSQSPSNKVTEKGKDVELRCDPISGHTALYWYRQSLGQGLEFLIYFQGNSAPDKSGLPSDRFSAERTGGSVSTLTIQRTQQEDSAVYLCASSLALDRLNTEAFFGQGTRLTVV.

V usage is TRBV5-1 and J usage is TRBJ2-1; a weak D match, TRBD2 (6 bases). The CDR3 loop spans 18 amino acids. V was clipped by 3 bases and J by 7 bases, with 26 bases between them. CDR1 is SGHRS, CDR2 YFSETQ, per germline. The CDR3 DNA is TGCGCCAGCAGCTGGAGGGGCGCGGAAATCAATGGGGAGAATGAGCAGTTCTTC. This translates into CASSWRGAEINGENEQFF.

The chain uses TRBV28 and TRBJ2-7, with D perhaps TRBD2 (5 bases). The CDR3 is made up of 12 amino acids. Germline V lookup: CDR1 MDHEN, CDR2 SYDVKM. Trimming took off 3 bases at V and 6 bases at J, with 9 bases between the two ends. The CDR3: CASSFGAAEQYF. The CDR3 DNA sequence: TGTGCCAGCAGTTTTGGAGCGGCCGAGCAGTACTTC.

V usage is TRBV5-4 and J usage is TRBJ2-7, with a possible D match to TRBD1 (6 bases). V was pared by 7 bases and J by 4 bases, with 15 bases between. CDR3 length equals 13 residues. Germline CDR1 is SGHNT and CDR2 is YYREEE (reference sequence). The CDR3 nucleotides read TGTGCCAGCGGCCCGGGACAACGGTACGAGCAGTACTTC. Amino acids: CASGPGQRYEQYF.

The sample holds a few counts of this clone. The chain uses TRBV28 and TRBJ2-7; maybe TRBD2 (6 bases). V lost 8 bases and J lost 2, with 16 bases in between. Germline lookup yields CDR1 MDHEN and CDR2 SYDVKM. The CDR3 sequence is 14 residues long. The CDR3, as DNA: TGTGCCAGCCGAGGGCTGGAGGGACCCTACGAGCAGTACTTC. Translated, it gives CASRGLEGPYEQYF.

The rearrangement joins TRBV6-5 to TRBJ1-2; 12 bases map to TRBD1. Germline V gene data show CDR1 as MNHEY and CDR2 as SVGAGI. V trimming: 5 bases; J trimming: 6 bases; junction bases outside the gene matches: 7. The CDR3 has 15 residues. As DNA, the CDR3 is TGTGCCAGCAGTCGCCCGGGACAGGGGGCCGATGGCTACACCTTC. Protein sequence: CASSRPGQGADGYTF.

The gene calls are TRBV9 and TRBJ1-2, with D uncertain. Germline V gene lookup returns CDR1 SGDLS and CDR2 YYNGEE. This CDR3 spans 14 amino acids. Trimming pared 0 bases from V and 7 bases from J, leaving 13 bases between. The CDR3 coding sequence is TGTGCCAGCAGCGTAGCTTCCGGAGACGGTGGCTACACCTTC. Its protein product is CASSVASGDGGYTF.

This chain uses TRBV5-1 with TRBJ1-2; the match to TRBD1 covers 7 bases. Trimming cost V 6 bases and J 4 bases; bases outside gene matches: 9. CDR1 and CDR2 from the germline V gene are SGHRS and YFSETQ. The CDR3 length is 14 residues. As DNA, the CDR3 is TGCGCCAGCACCGTGACAGGGAGTGGCTATGGCTACACCTTC. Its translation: CASTVTGSGYGYTF.

CDR3 amino acids: CASSQGLGGWEAFF. As DNA, the CDR3 is TGCGCCAGCAGCCAGGGCCTGGGGGGTTGGGAAGCTTTCTTT. V and J are TRBV5-1 and TRBJ1-1, with D maybe TRBD1 (5 bases). Per germline, CDR1 SGHRS and CDR2 YFSETQ. The CDR3 has 14 residues. Trimming left V 4 bases short and J 8 bases short, with 18 bases between.

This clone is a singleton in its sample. CDR3 coding DNA: TGTGCCAGCAGCGCCGGTTACACTGAAGCTTTCTTT. Translated: CASSAGYTEAFF. The V gene is TRBV11-2, the J gene TRBJ1-1; D is unresolved. Germline V gene data show CDR1 as SGHAT and CDR2 as FQNNGV. V gave up 5 bases and J gave up 3 bases, with 7 bases separating them. The CDR3 spans 12 residues.